A single sample gave rise to the 2 T cell receptor beta chains below, sequenced in a study of T cell responses to AZD1222 COVID-19 vaccine. TCRdb keeps only in-frame clones here, not all; method: immunoSEQ multiplex PCR. The sample consists of roughly 150,000 clones, 88% of them appearing once. The sequencing used peripheral blood, collected 28 days after the second AZD1222 dose. Receptors were obtained from an adult who received the AZD1222 COVID-19 vaccine.

V gene TRBV19 combines with J gene TRBJ2-2, with a possible D match to TRBD1 (6 bases). This CDR3 comprises 14 residues. Trimming shortened V by 9 bases and J by 0 bases, and 11 bases separated the two germline ends. Germline V lookup: CDR1 LNHDA, CDR2 SQIVND (reference sequence). CDR3 in DNA: TGTGCCAGCGCCGGGACAACGAACACCGGGGAGCTGTTTTTT. This sequence encodes CASAGTTNTGELFF.

Note on this clone: An end of the junction does not agree with germline; a read error may underlie this. The V call is TRBV7-7, the J call TRBJ2-5; TRBD1 might be the D (7 bases). CDR1 SSHAT and CDR2 FNYEAQ come from the germline V gene (reference sequence). The CDR3 contains 18 residues. CDR3 sequence: CASSLAPLPGGGQETQYF. The CDR3 DNA follows: TGTGCTAGCAGCTTGGCCCCCCTGCCAGGGGGAGGTCAAGAGACCCAGTACTTC.